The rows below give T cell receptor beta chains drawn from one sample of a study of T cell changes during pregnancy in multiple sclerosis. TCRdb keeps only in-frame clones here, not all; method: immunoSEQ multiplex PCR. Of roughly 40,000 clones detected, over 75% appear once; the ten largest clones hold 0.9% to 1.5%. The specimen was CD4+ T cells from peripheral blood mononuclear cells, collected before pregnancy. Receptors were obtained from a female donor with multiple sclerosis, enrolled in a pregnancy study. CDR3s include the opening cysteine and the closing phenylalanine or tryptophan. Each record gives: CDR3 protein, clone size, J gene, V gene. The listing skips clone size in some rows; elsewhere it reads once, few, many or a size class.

CDR3 protein: CASRQRGGETQYF
clone size: .
J gene: TRBJ2-5
V gene: TRBV6-1

CDR3 protein: CASSLEGARYF
clone size: medium-sized
J gene: TRBJ2-7
V gene: TRBV7-8

CDR3 protein: CASSPRTVYGYTF
clone size: few
J gene: TRBJ1-2
V gene: TRBV19

CDR3 protein: CASSRPGQLSYEQYF
clone size: .
J gene: TRBJ2-7
V gene: TRBV5-4

CDR3 protein: CASSVDAGGDSYEQYF
clone size: .
J gene: TRBJ2-7
V gene: TRBV9

CDR3 protein: CASSLDSGQETQYF
clone size: .
J gene: TRBJ2-5
V gene: TRBV2

CDR3 protein: CASRHPGGNYEQYF
clone size: .
J gene: TRBJ2-7
V gene: TRBV6-5

CDR3 protein: CASSPTAGVFNEQFF
clone size: .
J gene: TRBJ2-1
V gene: TRBV11-2

CDR3 protein: CASSESRGRTDTQYF
clone size: .
J gene: TRBJ2-3
V gene: TRBV25-1

CDR3 protein: CASSLIVGGSSDEQFF
clone size: .
J gene: TRBJ2-1
V gene: TRBV5-1

CDR3 protein: CASSQTTGEKLFF
clone size: .
J gene: TRBJ1-4
V gene: TRBV14

CDR3 protein: CASSAIGGNTEAFF
clone size: .
J gene: TRBJ1-1
V gene: TRBV6-4

CDR3 protein: CASSPRRAGEGTDTQYF
clone size: once
J gene: TRBJ2-3
V gene: TRBV4-1

CDR3 protein: CASSATGQGLGTEAFF
clone size: .
J gene: TRBJ1-1
V gene: TRBV7-9

CDR3 protein: CASSLSRAGGRRETQYF
clone size: once
J gene: TRBJ2-5
V gene: TRBV27

CDR3 protein: CASSLGLAGGDNEQFF
clone size: .
J gene: TRBJ2-1
V gene: TRBV7-2

CDR3 protein: CASSLPGQLNEQYF
clone size: .
J gene: TRBJ2-7
V gene: TRBV4-1

CDR3 protein: CASSLYRGNYGYTF
clone size: .
J gene: TRBJ1-2
V gene: TRBV4-1

CDR3 protein: CSVDTGVGADTQYF
clone size: few
J gene: TRBJ2-3
V gene: TRBV29-1

CDR3 protein: CASSDRTSGRHGELFF
clone size: .
J gene: TRBJ2-2
V gene: TRBV6-4

CDR3 protein: CASSSLQATDTQYF
clone size: .
J gene: TRBJ2-3
V gene: TRBV5-1

CDR3 protein: CASSSRDKSSGNTIYF
clone size: .
J gene: TRBJ1-3
V gene: TRBV27

CDR3 protein: CASSHPLAGEQFF
clone size: .
J gene: TRBJ2-1
V gene: TRBV6-5

CDR3 protein: CASSHGTGDYNEQFF
clone size: .
J gene: TRBJ2-1
V gene: TRBV5-4

CDR3 protein: CASSLIQGSTEAFF
clone size: .
J gene: TRBJ1-1
V gene: TRBV7-8

CDR3 protein: CAISGAGGLSGELFF
clone size: .
J gene: TRBJ2-2
V gene: TRBV10-3

CDR3 protein: CASSIAPGSGANVLTF
clone size: .
J gene: TRBJ2-6
V gene: TRBV19

CDR3 protein: CASSQFYGSGDEQYF
clone size: .
J gene: TRBJ2-7
V gene: TRBV4-2

CDR3 protein: CASSLEYFQETQYF
clone size: .
J gene: TRBJ2-5
V gene: TRBV5-1

CDR3 protein: CASSVEDSWTGYGYTF
clone size: .
J gene: TRBJ1-2
V gene: TRBV9

CDR3 protein: CSVPGLYYNEQFF
clone size: .
J gene: TRBJ2-1
V gene: TRBV29-1

CDR3 protein: CASSIGYGLATNTGELFF
clone size: .
J gene: TRBJ2-2
V gene: TRBV7-9

CDR3 protein: CAWIRAGASYEQYF
clone size: once
J gene: TRBJ2-7
V gene: TRBV30

CDR3 protein: CASSLSGHTTGELFF
clone size: .
J gene: TRBJ2-2
V gene: TRBV27

CDR3 protein: CASSLTGANQPQHF
clone size: .
J gene: TRBJ1-5
V gene: TRBV11-2

CDR3 protein: CASRGGGSGTGELFF
clone size: .
J gene: TRBJ2-2
V gene: TRBV11-2

CDR3 protein: CASSPFWAYEQYF
clone size: .
J gene: TRBJ2-7
V gene: TRBV6-6

CDR3 protein: CASSESTPTNEKLFF
clone size: once
J gene: TRBJ1-4
V gene: TRBV25-1

CDR3 protein: CASSHTDRSYGYTF
clone size: once
J gene: TRBJ1-2
V gene: TRBV4-3

CDR3 protein: CASSLQARTEAFF
clone size: .
J gene: TRBJ1-1
V gene: TRBV7-2

CDR3 protein: CASSDQGTYEQYF
clone size: once
J gene: TRBJ2-7
V gene: TRBV2

CDR3 protein: CASSQGTMSLSNQPQHF
clone size: once
J gene: TRBJ1-5
V gene: TRBV4-1

CDR3 protein: CASSLGLAGNNEQFF
clone size: .
J gene: TRBJ2-1
V gene: TRBV7-9

CDR3 protein: CASSLPIAGGGTEQYF
clone size: .
J gene: TRBJ2-7
V gene: TRBV19

CDR3 protein: CASSLASGDTQYF
clone size: .
J gene: TRBJ2-3
V gene: TRBV5-4

CDR3 protein: CASSLRSGGYGYTF
clone size: .
J gene: TRBJ1-2
V gene: TRBV5-6

CDR3 protein: CASSLTLAGGGGEQFF
clone size: .
J gene: TRBJ2-1
V gene: TRBV27

CDR3 protein: CASSWTGGSGANVLTF
clone size: .
J gene: TRBJ2-6
V gene: TRBV27

CDR3 protein: CASSESPEGYTGELFF
clone size: .
J gene: TRBJ2-2
V gene: TRBV9

CDR3 protein: CASSLAGLAGTDTQYF
clone size: .
J gene: TRBJ2-3
V gene: TRBV5-1

CDR3 protein: CAWSAQPHREGEKLFF
clone size: .
J gene: TRBJ1-4
V gene: TRBV30

CDR3 protein: CASSYLLAGIPYEQYF
clone size: .
J gene: TRBJ2-7
V gene: TRBV27

CDR3 protein: CASSMSRDRVYGYTF
clone size: .
J gene: TRBJ1-2
V gene: TRBV19

CDR3 protein: CASSQPGQQNTEAFF
clone size: .
J gene: TRBJ1-1
V gene: TRBV6-1

CDR3 protein: CASGSGLAGGGEDTQYF
clone size: .
J gene: TRBJ2-3
V gene: TRBV12-5

CDR3 protein: CASSFNPSGSRDTQYF
clone size: .
J gene: TRBJ2-3
V gene: TRBV27

CDR3 protein: CASSHKRGIAGGGETQYF
clone size: .
J gene: TRBJ2-5
V gene: TRBV4-1

CDR3 protein: CASSSATRGTEAFF
clone size: .
J gene: TRBJ1-1
V gene: TRBV5-6